These T cell receptor beta chains were read from a single sample in a study of lymphopenia after photon versus proton radiotherapy. Sequenced by immunoSEQ multiplex PCR; TCRdb stores in-frame clones only, minus some. The sample carries about 160,000 clones, 70% to 90% recorded once. The sequencing used peripheral blood, collected from a patient treated with photon-based radiotherapy. The source of these receptors is a middle-aged man with gastric cancer. Each CDR3 is given with its conserved first and last residue. Each record gives: V gene, D gene, CDR3 protein. A D gene is named only where the DNA matches it firmly.

v_gene: TRBV2; d_gene: NA; CDR3aa: CASSKVSTVSNQPQHF
v_gene: TRBV11-3; d_gene: NA; CDR3aa: CASSLDPQTGELFF
v_gene: TRBV28; d_gene: TRBD2; CDR3aa: CASSPLTSGVTDTQYF
v_gene: TRBV7-9; d_gene: NA; CDR3aa: CASSPSGAGNTIYF
v_gene: TRBV2; d_gene: TRBD1; CDR3aa: CASSGDWDRTYEQYF
v_gene: TRBV10-3; d_gene: NA; CDR3aa: CAIREMSGSTEAFF
v_gene: TRBV27; d_gene: NA; CDR3aa: CASKGYGAYEQYF
v_gene: TRBV9; d_gene: TRBD1; CDR3aa: CASSVGTGPNQPQHF
v_gene: TRBV5-4; d_gene: TRBD1; CDR3aa: CASSLKGTGNEKLFF
v_gene: TRBV7-2; d_gene: NA; CDR3aa: CASSLDWESNQPQHF
v_gene: TRBV7-2; d_gene: TRBD2; CDR3aa: CASSLGPAGGEEQYF
v_gene: TRBV7-2; d_gene: NA; CDR3aa: CASSLERPYEQYF
v_gene: TRBV7-8; d_gene: NA; CDR3aa: CASSLRDQLYEQYF
v_gene: TRBV7-6; d_gene: NA; CDR3aa: CASSLRQGGYEQYF
v_gene: TRBV9; d_gene: TRBD1; CDR3aa: CASSAAGTGLAGEQFF
v_gene: TRBV29-1; d_gene: NA; CDR3aa: CSAKDRLNTEAFF
v_gene: TRBV30; d_gene: TRBD2; CDR3aa: CAWKPLAGGSYEQYF
v_gene: TRBV11-3; d_gene: NA; CDR3aa: CASSSGGQGDTQYF
v_gene: TRBV9; d_gene: TRBD2; CDR3aa: CASSVDPGGNTGELFF
v_gene: TRBV9; d_gene: NA; CDR3aa: CASSQFLLWVQETQYF
v_gene: TRBV6-5; d_gene: NA; CDR3aa: CASSYSSSSTDTQYF
v_gene: TRBV4-2; d_gene: TRBD2; CDR3aa: CASSQDSGTSDNEQFF
v_gene: TRBV7-9; d_gene: NA; CDR3aa: CASSPQHMNTEAFF
v_gene: TRBV7-9; d_gene: NA; CDR3aa: CASSEGSFWYTIYF
v_gene: TRBV7-9; d_gene: NA; CDR3aa: CASSLVSLPTDTQYF
v_gene: TRBV9; d_gene: NA; CDR3aa: CASSSTDTQYF
v_gene: TRBV7-9; d_gene: NA; CDR3aa: CASSLQQTNTEAFF
v_gene: TRBV5-1; d_gene: NA; CDR3aa: CASTEGTGALIDTQYF
v_gene: TRBV5-1; d_gene: NA; CDR3aa: CASNSVPGGTGELFF
v_gene: TRBV30; d_gene: NA; CDR3aa: CALKRDRYTEAFF
v_gene: TRBV2; d_gene: TRBD1; CDR3aa: CASSRGTGVTDTQYF
v_gene: TRBV10-3; d_gene: NA; CDR3aa: CAISELASGYTF
v_gene: TRBV4-2; d_gene: NA; CDR3aa: CASSQATLSYEQYF
v_gene: TRBV10-1; d_gene: NA; CDR3aa: CASSESSTGSYGYTF
v_gene: TRBV5-4; d_gene: TRBD2; CDR3aa: CASSFGGLGQETQYF
v_gene: TRBV9; d_gene: NA; CDR3aa: CASSPLVSTDTQYF
v_gene: TRBV11-2; d_gene: NA; CDR3aa: CASSLVRYEQYF
v_gene: TRBV6-5; d_gene: NA; CDR3aa: CASSYGTGYPNEKLFF
v_gene: TRBV19; d_gene: TRBD2; CDR3aa: CASSKGLAGAGYEQYF
v_gene: TRBV6-5; d_gene: NA; CDR3aa: CASTRGTEAFF
v_gene: TRBV1; d_gene: NA; CDR3aa: CTSSQGWDGGSYGYTF
v_gene: TRBV6-1; d_gene: NA; CDR3aa: CASTKGGWGNEKLFF
v_gene: TRBV6-5; d_gene: TRBD1; CDR3aa: CASRRQGAINQPQHF
v_gene: TRBV7-9; d_gene: NA; CDR3aa: CASSLEVSGYGYTF
v_gene: TRBV27; d_gene: TRBD2; CDR3aa: CASVAGGPPGELFF
v_gene: TRBV15; d_gene: NA; CDR3aa: CATSRESFPGELFF
v_gene: TRBV7-7; d_gene: NA; CDR3aa: CASSSNWGTEAFF
v_gene: TRBV28; d_gene: NA; CDR3aa: CASSFVSRADTQYF
v_gene: TRBV7-2; d_gene: NA; CDR3aa: CASSLRDGRGYTF
v_gene: TRBV6-5; d_gene: TRBD2; CDR3aa: CASRGLAGVAQYF
v_gene: TRBV5-4; d_gene: TRBD2; CDR3aa: CASSQTASGRDADTQYF
v_gene: TRBV19; d_gene: TRBD1; CDR3aa: CASSMGRGGDGYTF
v_gene: TRBV29-1; d_gene: TRBD1; CDR3aa: CSVTRDRGNEQYF
v_gene: TRBV9; d_gene: NA; CDR3aa: CASSVAQTTNTGELFF
v_gene: TRBV10-2; d_gene: TRBD1; CDR3aa: CASSGDRQRGPNQPQHF
v_gene: TRBV7-2; d_gene: NA; CDR3aa: CASSSQATGYEQYF